The 18 T cell receptor beta chains below all came from one sample that was sequenced in a study of blood T cell repertoires in COVID-19. The data were produced by immunoSEQ multiplex PCR, yet TCRdb's version contains in-frame clones alone and is incomplete. The table lists 350,000 or so clones, around nine tenths of them singletons, with roughly 3.9% in the top ten. Sequenced material: peripheral blood. These receptors originate from a woman aged 60-75 years with COVID-19, enrolled during active disease.

The V gene is TRBV7-6, the J gene TRBJ2-5, with TRBD2 matching 7 bases. The CDR3 covers 16 residues. Germline V gene lookup returns CDR1 SGHVS and CDR2 FNYEAQ. Losses at the gene ends were 4 bases for V and 4 bases for J; bases not matched to a gene: 12. CDR3 amino acids: CASSWDYPRSGETQYF. The CDR3 bases are TGTGCCAGCAGCTGGGACTACCCCAGATCAGGAGAGACCCAGTACTTC.

This clone was detected only a few times. This chain uses TRBV2 with TRBJ1-6; a possible D gene is TRBD1 (5 bases). This CDR3 region has 16 residues. The germline V gene has CDR1 SNHLY and CDR2 FYNNEI. The germline V and J ends were trimmed by 6 bases and 0 bases, with 12 bases remaining between them. CDR3 DNA sequence: TGTGCCAGCAGACACGGGGGTAGCTCCTATAATTCACCCCTCCACTTT. Encoded protein: CASRHGGSSYNSPLHF.

The V gene is TRBV5-1, the J gene TRBJ1-1; no firm D call. The germline CDR1 and CDR2 sequences are SGHRS and YFSETQ. The CDR3 has 15 amino acids. Trimming took 4 bases from V and 10 from J, leaving 23 bases between them. CDR3 sequence (DNA): TGCGCCAGCAGCCTGATCCCTGGTCGGCGGGAGGGAGCTTTCTTT. Its protein product is CASSLIPGRREGAFF.

This chain links TRBV5-8 with TRBJ1-2; 8 bases line up with TRBD1. CDR1 and CDR2 (germline): SGHTS, YDEGEE. The CDR3 contains 14 residues. With 3 bases clipped from V and 2 bases from J, the junction kept 3 bases outside the gene matches. The CDR3 is CASSYRGKNYGYTF. In nucleotides, the CDR3 is TGTGCCAGCAGCTACAGGGGGAAAAACTATGGCTACACCTTC.

This chain connects TRBV5-4 to TRBJ2-7; TRBD1 is a possible D gene (6 bases). Trimming took 4 bases from V and 2 from J, leaving 16 bases between them. The CDR3 runs 15 residues. Germline V gives CDR1 SGHNT, CDR2 YYREEE (reference sequence). This CDR3 is CASSRSGTSPYEQYF. CDR3 DNA: TGTGCCAGCAGCAGATCCGGGACATCGCCCTACGAGCAGTACTTC.

As DNA, the CDR3 is TGTGCCAGCAGCTTGGAGGGGCCGAGTGGAAACACCATATATTTT. Its translation: CASSLEGPSGNTIYF. The chain has TRBV5-6 and TRBJ1-3, with TRBD1 as a possible D gene (5 bases). The V gene lost 0 bases and the J gene lost 3 bases, with 10 bases spanning the gap. The CDR3 runs to 15 residues. In germline, CDR1 is SGHDT, CDR2 YYEEEE.

This sequence joins TRBV19 and TRBJ1-2; D remains ambiguous. V was cut by 6 bases and J by 6 bases, with 17 bases left in between. CDR1 LNHDA and CDR2 SQIVND come from the germline V gene (reference sequence). This CDR3 spans 14 amino acids. In DNA, the CDR3 is TGTGCCAGTAGCCTGCAAGGAGGGAGTCATGGCTACACCTTC. Translated, it gives CASSLQGGSHGYTF.

The chain uses TRBV18 and TRBJ1-2; 8 bases line up with TRBD1. The CDR3 runs to 15 residues. Germline CDR1 KGHSH, CDR2 LQKENI. V shed 4 bases and J 4 bases; nucleotides not matched to a gene: 8. The CDR3 is CASSQAGGEVYGYTF. In nucleotides, the CDR3 is TGTGCCAGCTCACAGGCAGGGGGCGAAGTCTATGGCTACACCTTC.

The rearrangement joins TRBV7-8 to TRBJ2-5; 7 bases align to TRBD1. The CDR3 is 16 residues long. V shed 5 bases and J 7 bases; nucleotides not matched to a gene: 16. Germline V gene lookup returns CDR1 SGHVS and CDR2 FQNEAQ. In DNA form, the CDR3 reads TGTGCCAGCAGCATCCCCCTCGGGGACAGTAATCCGACCCAGTACTTC. Its translation is CASSIPLGDSNPTQYF.

This chain uses TRBV7-3 with TRBJ2-2, with D possibly TRBD2 on 6 matching bases. The CDR3 has 15 amino acids. Trimming took 3 bases from V and 5 from J, leaving 13 bases between them. Germline CDR1 SGHTA, CDR2 FQGTGA. CDR3 sequence reads: CASSFLWEATGELFF. CDR3 nucleotides: TGTGCCAGCAGCTTCCTCTGGGAGGCTACCGGGGAGCTGTTTTTT.

The genes are TRBV4-2 and TRBJ1-1; 11 bases line up with TRBD1. CDR3 length: 15 residues. CDR1 is LGHNA, CDR2 YNFKEQ, per germline. V was clipped by 5 bases and J by 4 bases; unmatched bases: 6. The CDR3 protein is CASSGSGTGGTEAFF. The CDR3 nucleotides are TGTGCCAGCAGCGGTTCAGGGACAGGGGGCACTGAAGCTTTCTTT.

This chain joins TRBV11-1 and TRBJ2-6; 10 bases align to TRBD1. J gave up 4 bases and V 5 bases, and 5 bases lay outside the gene matches. The germline CDR1 and CDR2 sequences are SGHAT and FQDESV (reference sequence). This CDR3 contains 16 residues. The CDR3 loop is CASSETGGGGANVLTF. The CDR3 nucleotides read TGTGCCAGCAGCGAGACAGGGGGCGGCGGGGCCAACGTCCTGACTTTC.

The V call is TRBV5-1, the J call TRBJ2-5; 12 bases fit TRBD2. Looked up from germline, CDR1 is SGHRS and CDR2 is YFSETQ. V shed 0 bases and J 5 bases; nucleotides not matched to a gene: 2. The CDR3 extends over 15 amino acids. Written as DNA, the CDR3 is TGCGCCAGCAGCTTGGCTAGCGGGGGGGCGGAGACCCAGTACTTC. Its protein product is CASSLASGGAETQYF.

This chain joins TRBV29-1 and TRBJ1-5; TRBD1 aligns across 7 bases. V lost 4 bases and J lost 9; bases outside the gene matches: 12. The CDR3 contains 14 residues. Germline V CDR1 and CDR2: SQVTM, ANQGSEA. The CDR3 DNA follows: TGCAGCGTTGGTCCAGCAGGGGGTCTGGGGCCCCAGCATTTT. Protein product: CSVGPAGGLGPQHF.

The rearrangement joins TRBV4-2 to TRBJ1-4; maybe TRBD1 (6 bases). The CDR3 has 15 residues. Trimming took 5 bases from V and 1 from J, leaving 11 bases between them. Germline loops: CDR1 LGHNA, CDR2 YNFKEQ. The CDR3 loop is CASSYTGQTNEKLFF. For the CDR3, the DNA is TGTGCCAGCAGCTATACAGGGCAAACTAATGAAAAACTGTTTTTT.

This chain connects TRBV12-3 or TRBV12-4 to TRBJ2-1; 10 bases fit TRBD1. The CDR3 covers 13 residues. Trimming cost V 6 bases and J 7 bases; bases outside gene matches: 3. The CDR3 DNA reads as TGTGCCAGCAGAGGGACAGGGGAGAATGAGCAGTTCTTC. It codes for CASRGTGENEQFF.

The rearrangement joins TRBV5-1 to TRBJ2-2; a possible D gene is TRBD1 (5 bases). Germline CDR1 is SGHRS and CDR2 is YFSETQ. Between the trimmed V and J ends, which lost 0 bases and 3 bases, there was a span of 9 bases. The CDR3 length is 15 residues. CDR3 sequence (DNA): TGCGCCAGCAGCTTGGACAGGTCTTACACCGGGGAGCTGTTTTTT. Its protein product is CASSLDRSYTGELFF.

CDR3 sequence: CASTQAGDTEAFF. Written as DNA, the CDR3 is TGTGCCAGTACTCAGGCGGGAGACACTGAAGCTTTCTTT. V gene TRBV19 combines with J gene TRBJ1-1; D is unclear. Germline V gene lookup returns CDR1 LNHDA and CDR2 SQIVND (reference sequence). The V and J ends lost 7 bases and 3 bases respectively, with 12 bases between them. The CDR3 loop spans 13 amino acids.